The entry that follows covers one T cell receptor beta chain sequence. Its antigen is currently unknown. The data were taken from a study of T cell responses to AZD1222 COVID-19 vaccine. Study findings and constraints: Regions 160-218 and 743-854 dominated among vaccine-associated CD4 TCRs spanning spike.

CDR1 is SNHLY and CDR2 is FYNNEI in the germline V gene. CDR3 length: 14 residues. Deletions cut 7 bases from V and 9 bases from J, with 19 bases between. Method: immunoSEQ multiplex PCR; TCRdb's copy keeps in-frame clones and lacks some. The data hold about 76,000 clones, with around nine tenths observed a single time. The chain combines TRBV2 with TRBJ1-5; perhaps TRBD1 as D (5 bases). This TCR was sampled from an adult in good health. Sequences were derived from peripheral blood, sampled on day 0 of AZD1222 vaccination. CDR3 sequence reads: CASKSGLETPPQHF. Written as DNA, the CDR3 is TGTGCCAGCAAATCGGGACTCGAAACCCCGCCCCAGCATTTT. The entire variable domain, with the rest obtained from reference TRBV2 and TRBJ1-5, is as follows: EPEVTQTPSHQVTQMGQEVILRCVPISNHLYFYWYRQILGQKVEFLVSFYNNEISEKSEIFDDQFSVERPDGSNFTLKIRSTKLEDSAMYFCASKSGLETPPQHFGDGTRLSIL.